This T cell receptor (beta chain) was identified during a study of siplizumab effects on memory and regulatory T cells. TCRdb's copy holds only in-frame clones and misses some; the assay was immunoSEQ multiplex PCR. Of about 100,000 clones listed, 91% are singletons. CDR3 length: 16 amino acids. The V gene end was trimmed by 0 bases and the J gene end by 2 bases; junction bases not matched to a gene: 4. The V gene's germline CDR1 is KGHSH and CDR2 LQKENI. Specimen: CD4+ T cells sorted from blood. This clonotype was sampled from a human donor in good health. V usage is TRBV18 and J usage is TRBJ2-7, with TRBD2 matching over 10 bases. The CDR3 region has the DNA TGTGCCAGCTCACCACCTAGCGGGGGGACAACCTACGAGCAGTACTTC. Translated, it gives CASSPPSGGTTYEQYF.